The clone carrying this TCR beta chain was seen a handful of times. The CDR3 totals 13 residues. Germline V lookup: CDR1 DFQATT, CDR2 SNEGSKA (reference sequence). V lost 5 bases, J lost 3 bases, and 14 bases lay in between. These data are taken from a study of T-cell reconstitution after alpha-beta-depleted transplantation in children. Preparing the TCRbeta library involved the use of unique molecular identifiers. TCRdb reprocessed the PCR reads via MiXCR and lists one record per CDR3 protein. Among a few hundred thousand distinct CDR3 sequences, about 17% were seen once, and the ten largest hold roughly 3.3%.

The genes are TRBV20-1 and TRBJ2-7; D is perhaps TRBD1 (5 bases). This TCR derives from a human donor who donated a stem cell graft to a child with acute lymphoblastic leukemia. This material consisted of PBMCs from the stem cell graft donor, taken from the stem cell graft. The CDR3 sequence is CSAEHLGLYEQYF. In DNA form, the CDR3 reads TGCAGTGCTGAACACTTGGGGCTCTACGAGCAGTACTTC.